This T cell receptor (beta chain) was found in a study of tumor and adjacent non-tumor tissue in lung cancer. RNA was extracted from bulk tissue without any cell sorting. This non-tumor lung sample came from over 3 cm beyond the tumor edge. This clonotype was seen ten or more times. Three rounds of nested PCR, following a modified ARM-PCR protocol, produced the TCRbeta library. A single record per CDR3 protein comes from TCRdb applying MiXCR to the multiplex PCR reads. The table records 50,000 to 60,000 distinct CDR3 sequences, 74% of them present only once. The CDR3 length is 14 residues. Germline V gene lookup returns CDR1 SGHDT and CDR2 YYEEEE. Trimming removed 4 bases from V and 8 bases from J; junction bases left unmatched: 6.

Input material: distant non-tumor lung tissue. The chain recombines TRBV5-6 with TRBJ1-2; 12 bases agree with TRBD1. This TCR was sampled from a woman aged 55-70 years with non-small cell lung cancer. CDR3 in DNA: TGTGCCAGCAGCCCGGGACAGGGGGCGAGGGGCTACACCTTC. It yields the protein CASSPGQGARGYTF.